This T cell receptor (beta chain) originates from a study of T-cell reconstitution after alpha-beta-depleted transplantation in children. Unique molecular identifiers were incorporated when the TCRbeta library was constructed. Via MiXCR, TCRdb re-called the PCR reads, giving one row per CDR3 protein. The repertoire includes about 300,000 distinct CDR3 sequences, almost 8% of them detected once, and 9.1% sits in the top ten. Study-level results: Expanded clones from the graft, numbering several hundred, reportedly supplied alpha-beta T cells about two months after transplant. One year post-transplant, T-cell counts and diversity were largely derived from T cells produced anew.

CDR1 and CDR2 from the germline V gene are KGHDR and SFDVKD. V trimming: 2 bases; J trimming: 0 bases; junction bases outside the gene matches: 11. This CDR3 is built from 19 residues. With regard to this clonotype: As yet, its antigen is unknown.

The TCR comes from a female patient aged 2-15 years who had a stem cell transplant for Fanconi anemia, so the T cells may come from the graft donor. Sequencing was performed on peripheral blood, taken 360 days after TCRalphabeta/CD19-depleted stem cell transplant. This chain joins TRBV24-1 and TRBJ2-4; 8 bases are shared with TRBD1. The CDR3: CATSDSGQDLLIAKNIQYF. CDR3 DNA sequence: TGTGCCACCAGTGATTCGGGACAGGACCTGCTAATAGCCAAAAACATTCAGTACTTC.